This paragraph reports one TCR beta chain. This specimen comes from a study of blood T cell repertoires in COVID-19. The wider study: Sample material is recorded as cDNA or gDNA derived from T cells, B-cell-depleted T cells, or PBMCs.

In germline, CDR1 is SGHRS, CDR2 YFSETQ. CDR3 size: 15 residues. V was cut by 5 bases and J by 4 bases, with 19 bases left in between. Original processing methods: The assay estimated nucleated cells by amplifying reference gene primers. This table comes from immunoSEQ multiplex PCR, and its TCRdb copy is limited to in-frame clones, with some not included. The V and J calls and clone size were taken over from that table, and D and trimming were inferred from the DNA. The table lists roughly 150,000 clones, roughly 80% of them singletons. Participants reported their clinical history, and cohort assignment relied on those reports. Cohort 3 donors counted as recovered after two negative PCRs, clearance, or resolved symptoms.

This sequence joins TRBV5-1 and TRBJ2-7; D may be TRBD1 (5 bases). The sequenced material came from PBMCs or T cells enriched from blood (not recorded which). The TCR comes from a woman aged 55-70 years who had recovered from COVID-19. CDR3 loop: CASSRSRTPPYEQYF. The CDR3 DNA reads as TGCGCCAGCAGTCGATCGAGGACACCTCCTTACGAGCAGTACTTC.